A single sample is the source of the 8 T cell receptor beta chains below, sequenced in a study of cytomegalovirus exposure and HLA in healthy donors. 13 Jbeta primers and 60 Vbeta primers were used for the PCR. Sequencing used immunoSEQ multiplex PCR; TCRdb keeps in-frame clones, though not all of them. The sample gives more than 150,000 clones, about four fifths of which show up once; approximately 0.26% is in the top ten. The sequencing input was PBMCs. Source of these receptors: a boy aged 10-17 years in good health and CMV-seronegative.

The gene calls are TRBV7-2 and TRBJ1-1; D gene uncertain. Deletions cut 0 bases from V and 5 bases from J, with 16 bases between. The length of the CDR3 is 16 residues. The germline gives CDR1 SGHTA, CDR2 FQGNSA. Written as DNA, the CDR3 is TGTGCCAGCAGCTTAGCCACAGCATCCCCCCGTACTGAAGCTTTCTTT. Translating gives CASSLATASPRTEAFF.

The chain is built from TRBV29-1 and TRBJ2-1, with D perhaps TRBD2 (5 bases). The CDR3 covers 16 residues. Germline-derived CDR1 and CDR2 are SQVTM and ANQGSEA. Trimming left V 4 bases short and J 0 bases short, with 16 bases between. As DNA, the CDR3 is TGCAGCGTTGGGGGAGAAGCGCGGAGCTCCTACAATGAGCAGTTCTTC. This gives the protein CSVGGEARSSYNEQFF.

The CDR3 is CASSNSGGAAVNTEAFF. As DNA, the CDR3 is TGTGCCAGCAGCAACAGTGGAGGGGCGGCGGTGAACACTGAAGCTTTCTTT. This chain connects TRBV14 to TRBJ1-1, with D perhaps matching TRBD1 (5 bases). Germline V lookup: CDR1 SGHDN, CDR2 FVKESK. The germline V and J ends were trimmed by 5 bases and 0 bases, with 19 bases remaining between them. The CDR3 length is 17 residues. The complete variable domain, with remaining parts taken from reference TRBV14 and TRBJ1-1, reads EAGVTQFPSHSVIEKGQTVTLRCDPISGHDNLYWYRRVMGKEIKFLLHFVKESKQDESGMPNNRFLAERTGGTYSTLKVQPAELEDSGVYFCASSNSGGAAVNTEAFFGQGTRLTVV.

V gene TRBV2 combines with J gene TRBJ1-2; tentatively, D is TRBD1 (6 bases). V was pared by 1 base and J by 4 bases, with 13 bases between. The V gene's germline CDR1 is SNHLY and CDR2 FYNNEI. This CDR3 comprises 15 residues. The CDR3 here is CASSEGRGAAYGYTF. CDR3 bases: TGTGCCAGCAGTGAAGGGCGGGGGGCTGCCTATGGCTACACCTTC.

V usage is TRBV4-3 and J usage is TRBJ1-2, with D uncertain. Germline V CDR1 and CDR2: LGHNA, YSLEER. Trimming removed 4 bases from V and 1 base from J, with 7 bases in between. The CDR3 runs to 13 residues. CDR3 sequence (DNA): TGCGCCAGCAGCCTGCAGGTTAACTATGGCTACACCTTC. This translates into CASSLQVNYGYTF.

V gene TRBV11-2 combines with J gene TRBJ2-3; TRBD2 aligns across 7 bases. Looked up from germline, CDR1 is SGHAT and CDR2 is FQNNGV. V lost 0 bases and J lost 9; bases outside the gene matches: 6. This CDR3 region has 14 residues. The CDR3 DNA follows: TGTGCCAGCAGCTTAGATACTAGCGTCGGGACGCAGTATTTT. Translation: CASSLDTSVGTQYF. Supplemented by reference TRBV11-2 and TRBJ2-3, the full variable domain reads EAGVAQSPRYKIIEKRQSVAFWCNPISGHATLYWYQQILGQGPKLLIQFQNNGVVDDSQLPKDRFSAERLKGVDSTLKIQPAKLEDSAVYLCASSLDTSVGTQYFGPGTRLTVL.

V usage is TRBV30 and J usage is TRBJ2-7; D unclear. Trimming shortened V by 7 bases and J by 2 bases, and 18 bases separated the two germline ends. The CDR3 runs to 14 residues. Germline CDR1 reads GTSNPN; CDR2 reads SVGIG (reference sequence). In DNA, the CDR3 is TGTGCCTCCCTAAGCACCTCACCGCCCTACGAGCAGTACTTC. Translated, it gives CASLSTSPPYEQYF.

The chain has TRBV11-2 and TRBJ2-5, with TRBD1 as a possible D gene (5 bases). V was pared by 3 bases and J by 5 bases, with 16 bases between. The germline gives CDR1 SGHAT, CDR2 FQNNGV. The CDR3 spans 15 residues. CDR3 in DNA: TGTGCCAGCAGCTTGTCCGGGCAGGGCGTCGAGACCCAGTACTTC. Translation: CASSLSGQGVETQYF.